These T cell receptor beta chains were read from a single sample in a study of blood T cell repertoires in COVID-19. Only in-frame clones appear in the TCRdb table, and some are missing; sequencing was by immunoSEQ multiplex PCR. The sample contains 100,000 or so clones, about 90% of which appear only once. Sequenced sample: peripheral blood. The receptor source for this set is a human donor in a cohort sampled during active COVID-19. The CDR3 runs from the conserved cysteine through the conserved F or W. A D gene is named only where the DNA matches it firmly. A row's size may be missing; if present it is once, few, many or a size class.

d_gene	abundance	v_gene	j_gene	CDR3nt	CDR3aa
NA	NA	TRBV6-6	TRBJ2-7	TGTGCCAGCAGCCCAACTAGCGACAGGCTCCAGCAGTACTTC	CASSPTSDRLQQYF
TRBD2	NA	TRBV5-1	TRBJ2-7	TGCGCCAGCAGCTTGGATGAGGTGGGAGCGGGGGGTGAGCAGTACTTC	CASSLDEVGAGGEQYF
NA	few	TRBV9	TRBJ1-1	TGTGCCAGCAGCGTAGGAATCCGGATTGAGGAGGCTGAAGCTTTCTTT	CASSVGIRIEEAEAFF
TRBD2	NA	TRBV6-5	TRBJ2-7	TGTGCCAGCAGTTTAGGACTAGCGGGAGGGAATGAGGAGCAGTACTTC	CASSLGLAGGNEEQYF
NA	NA	TRBV11-2	TRBJ1-5	TGTGCCAGCAGCGCGGGGAGCGAAATCCAGCCCCAGCATTTT	CASSAGSEIQPQHF
TRBD1	NA	TRBV7-9	TRBJ1-5	TGTGCCAGCAGCTCCCGAGGGGGCGAGAATCAGCCCCAGCATTTT	CASSSRGGENQPQHF
NA	NA	TRBV2	TRBJ2-3	TGTGCCAGCAGTGCTCAGGGGAGCACAGATACGCAGTATTTT	CASSAQGSTDTQYF
TRBD1	NA	TRBV7-9	TRBJ2-5	TGTGCCAGCAGCGTCAGACAGGGGCGGGCAGAGACCCAGTACTTC	CASSVRQGRAETQYF
NA	NA	TRBV6-5	TRBJ1-4	TGTGCCAGCAGTTTTGTCGGAGACAGTAATGAAAAACTGTTTTTT	CASSFVGDSNEKLFF
NA	NA	TRBV4-1	TRBJ1-1	TGCGCCAGCAGCCAGGGAACAGGGAGCACTGAAGCTTTCTTT	CASSQGTGSTEAFF
NA	NA	TRBV5-6	TRBJ1-1	TGTGCCAGCAGCTTGTCCCTGGGACCCGGGGGTTTCTTT	CASSLSLGPGGFF
TRBD2	NA	TRBV5-4	TRBJ2-2	TGTGCCAGCAGCCCAGGACTAGCGGGAACGACCGGGGAGCTGTTTTTT	CASSPGLAGTTGELFF
TRBD2	NA	TRBV27	TRBJ2-1	TGTGCCAGCAGGCAACGGAGGACTAGCGGATACTCCTACAATGAGCAGTTCTTC	CASRQRRTSGYSYNEQFF
TRBD2	NA	TRBV19	TRBJ2-7	TGTGCCAGTAGTATAGCGGCCGGGGGGGGCGAGCAGTACTTC	CASSIAAGGGEQYF
TRBD2	NA	TRBV27	TRBJ2-7	TGTGCCAGCAGTCCACATAACTTGCGGGAGAGTCTACAGCAGTACTTC	CASSPHNLRESLQQYF
TRBD1	once	TRBV7-2	TRBJ1-2	TGTGCCAGCAGCTCCTCGGGACAGGGGGTTTACTATGGCTACACCTTC	CASSSSGQGVYYGYTF
TRBD2	NA	TRBV7-2	TRBJ2-7	TGTGCCAGCAGCACACCGGGACTAGCGGCTACGAAGCAGTACTTC	CASSTPGLAATKQYF
TRBD2	NA	TRBV7-3	TRBJ2-1	TGTGCCAGCAGCTCCCAGAGCGGGAGGCCCTACAATGAGCAGTTCTTC	CASSSQSGRPYNEQFF
NA	NA	TRBV7-6	TRBJ1-1	TGTGCCAGCAGACAACAGGGGAACACTGAAGCTTTCTTT	CASRQQGNTEAFF
TRBD1	few	TRBV6-6	TRBJ2-2	TGTGCCAGCAGTCGGGACAGGCCTACCGGGGAGCTGTTTTTT	CASSRDRPTGELFF
TRBD1	few	TRBV2	TRBJ1-4	TGTGCCAGCAGTTTCGACAGGGGAACTAATGAAAAACTGTTTTTT	CASSFDRGTNEKLFF
TRBD2	NA	TRBV10-3	TRBJ2-3	TGTGCCATCAGCCTTAAGGAAGCGGGAGGCTTAAATACGCAGTATTTT	CAISLKEAGGLNTQYF
TRBD2	NA	TRBV25-1	TRBJ2-5	TGTGCCAGCACCCAAAGCGGGGGCACATACTCCCAAGAGACCCAGTACTTC	CASTQSGGTYSQETQYF
TRBD2	NA	TRBV9	TRBJ2-7	TGTGCCAGCAGCCCCACCGGGACTACCTACGAGCAGTACTTC	CASSPTGTTYEQYF
NA	NA	TRBV7-9	TRBJ2-7	TGTGCCAGCAGCTTAGGTCGGTCAGGGGCCCCCTACGAGCAGTACTTC	CASSLGRSGAPYEQYF
TRBD1	few	TRBV4-1	TRBJ2-7	TGCGCCAGCAGCCAAGATCGAGACAGGGCCGAGCAGTACTTC	CASSQDRDRAEQYF
TRBD1	NA	TRBV6-5	TRBJ2-7	TGTGCCAGCAGAAGAAGACAGGGGGAGTCCTACGAGCAGTACTTC	CASRRRQGESYEQYF
TRBD1	few	TRBV6-6	TRBJ2-7	TGTGCCAGCAGGACAGGGGTTACCAACGAGCAGTACTTC	CASRTGVTNEQYF
NA	NA	TRBV10-1	TRBJ2-3	TGCGCCAGCAGTGAGGGCGGCTTCTCGGATACAGATACGCAGTATTTT	CASSEGGFSDTDTQYF